Here is one T cell receptor (beta chain) with its context. The DNA ends 3 residues before the CDR3 does, and the rest of the CDR3 is filled in from the germline J gene. Repertoires were generated with immunoSEQ multiplex PCR, while TCRdb's copy carries only in-frame clones and drops some. This repertoire includes about 20,000 clones. The sample comes from a study of T cells in women clearing cervical HPV infection. CDR1 is DFQATT and CDR2 is SNEGSKA in the germline V gene (reference sequence). Trimming took off 6 bases at V and 2 bases at J, with 13 bases between the two ends. The length of the CDR3 is 13 residues.

The chain uses TRBV20-1 and TRBJ1-1; D is possibly TRBD1 (6 bases). The sequenced sample consisted of blood buffy coat. This sequence was found in a woman between 18 and 69 years old with a cervical HPV16 infection that either progressed to CIN3+ or cleared (not recorded which). The CDR3 here is CSALTGDNTEAFF. The covered CDR3 bases are TGCAGTGCGCTGACAGGAGACAACACTGAA.